Listed below are T cell receptor beta chains from one sample, sequenced in a study of post-analysis software for immune sequencing data. From the PCR reads, TCRdb called clonotypes with MiXCR, one entry per CDR3 protein. The repertoire holds about 460,000 distinct CDR3 sequences, roughly 45% seen once, with 12% in the top ten. The sequenced sample was blood. The source of these receptors is a girl between 10 and 17 years old with multiple sclerosis. The CDR3 runs from the conserved cysteine through the conserved F or W. Clone size is shown for a subset of rows, as once, few, many or a class of expanded clone.

V,size,CDR3
TRBV27,NA,CASSFAHSGSSYEQYF
TRBV30,NA,CACGVLGGVEQFF
TRBV5-1,NA,CASSPRTSATYNEQFF
TRBV19,NA,CASSGLAGVSYNEQFF
TRBV7-2,NA,CASSSLAGSIYNEQFF
TRBV7-3,few,CASRPAGPNNEQFF
TRBV12-3/TRBV12-4,NA,CASRSGTSFYEQYF
TRBV18,few,CASSPPGDGADTQYF
TRBV4-1,NA,CASSHEVQRAGGNNEQFF
TRBV20-1,few,CSACPLGGERNEQFF
TRBV28,NA,CASSLPEITGANVLTF
TRBV28,few,CASSPRQAAYEQYF
TRBV7-9,NA,CASSLRTGNEKLFF
TRBV18,NA,CASSPGTGRYNEQFF
TRBV5-4,NA,CASSLGAGGIYNEQFF
TRBV12-3/TRBV12-4,few,CASSTRRSQETQYF
TRBV5-1,NA,CASSLNAEEPQHF
TRBV20-1,NA,CSARDPVGAGGIRYNEQFF
TRBV10-3,NA,CAISGSVPTSYNEQFF
TRBV6-5,few,CASSPLLPTYNEQFF
TRBV7-8,NA,CASSFSSGKETQYF
TRBV24-1,NA,CATSDWTSGSRGETQYF
TRBV7-3,few,CASSLTGTSGRPCSYEQYF
TRBV7-9,NA,CASSPSGRGNYNEQFF
TRBV20-1,NA,CSARIAVSCEQYF
TRBV7-2,NA,CASSDRGITEAFF
TRBV27,NA,CASSPTGYGYAF
TRBV20-1,NA,CSANSVFPTDTQYF
TRBV12-3/TRBV12-4,NA,CASSWTSGTRDSYEQYF
TRBV10-3,few,CAIRGNNEQFF
TRBV20-1,NA,CSAGTSGTVSYEQYF
TRBV28,NA,CASRRASGPDSEQYF
TRBV6-2/TRBV6-3,NA,CASSHTDTQYF
TRBV27,NA,CASSFGLAGATHSYNEQFF
TRBV20-1,NA,CSARDSSDRYYEQYF
TRBV28,NA,CASSLLTSGSSQYF
TRBV4-1,many,CASSQERYNEQFF
TRBV29-1,NA,CSVTGTGTGTQYF
TRBV5-5,NA,CASSLAASGRFNEQFF
TRBV4-1,NA,CASSQEGFRDRGRKIYGYTF
TRBV29-1,few,CSVTGRGETQYF
TRBV9,NA,CASSGDRAETQYF
TRBV27,NA,CASSFRTSGDTQYF
TRBV9,NA,CASSVAGLMLDEQFF
TRBV5-1,NA,CASSLGIFKETQYF
TRBV15,few,CATSRDRGSGEFRTYEQYF
TRBV21-1,NA,CASSKVQGPRGQPQHF
TRBV5-5,NA,CASSSPGRTSSYEQYF
TRBV12-3/TRBV12-4,NA,CASSWSAGGYNSPLHF
TRBV5-1,NA,CASTRWGIEQYF
TRBV29-1,few,CSAKSDRAYEQYF
TRBV29-1,NA,CSVEGATTEAFF
TRBV3-1,few,CASSLTGTASSYEQYF
TRBV7-8,NA,CASSFRDRVSGNIQYF
TRBV7-2,NA,CASSSSQTYGYTF
TRBV20-1,NA,CSARDFRDQETQYF
TRBV10-3,few,CAITTTSGAYNEQFF
TRBV7-2,few,CASSLGTGINEKLFF